The next 11 T cell receptor beta chains were all read from a single sample in a study of blood T cell repertoires in COVID-19 (dated by TCRdb to between 2020 and 2021). The library was produced with the immunoSEQ multiplex PCR assay. This immuneACCESS table, as held by TCRdb, lists in-frame sequences with V and J called but not all clones. Of the missing ones, under half trace to an unresolved V gene in checked studies; the others have no known cause. The sample table lists 200,000 or so clones, about four fifths of them with a count of one. Together, the top ten hold 1.3% of the sample. What was sequenced was PBMCs or T cells enriched from blood (not recorded which). All receptors come from a woman aged 40-49 years with acute COVID-19.

Ten or more counts support this clone. V usage is TRBV2 and J usage is TRBJ1-4; D remains ambiguous. V lost 6 bases to trimming and J lost 8 bases, with 16 bases between them. CDR3 length equals 14 residues. CDR1 and CDR2 (germline): SNHLY, FYNNEI. Here the CDR3 reads CASSSVVGGEKLFF. The CDR3 nucleotides are TGTGCCAGCAGCTCAGTGGTTGGCGGGGAAAAACTGTTTTTT.

The sample holds a few counts of this clone. The gene calls are TRBV7-2 and TRBJ1-6, with D uncertain. Germline-derived CDR1 and CDR2 are SGHTA and FQGNSA. Trimming took 5 bases from V and 3 from J, leaving 11 bases between them. This CDR3 contains 15 residues. The CDR3 spells CASSHAGSYNSPLHF. CDR3 in DNA: TGTGCCAGCAGCCACGCGGGGAGCTATAATTCACCCCTCCACTTT.

The CDR3 loop reads CSASGGSGANVLTF. In DNA, the CDR3 is TGCAGTGCTAGTGGGGGCAGTGGGGCCAACGTCCTGACTTTC. The chain recombines TRBV20-1 with TRBJ2-6, with D perhaps TRBD1 (6 bases). The CDR3 spans 14 residues. The V and J ends lost 3 bases and 3 bases respectively, with 9 bases between them. Germline-derived CDR1 and CDR2 are DFQATT and SNEGSKA (reference sequence).

This clone has more than one count but fewer than ten. V and J are TRBV2 and TRBJ2-7; 7 positions agree with TRBD2. Germline V gene data show CDR1 as SNHLY and CDR2 as FYNNEI. V lost 3 bases and J lost 3; bases outside the gene matches: 14. The CDR3 length is 17 residues. CDR3 amino acids: CASSDLGMREGDYEQYF. Written as DNA, the CDR3 is TGTGCCAGCAGTGATCTCGGAATGAGGGAGGGAGACTACGAGCAGTACTTC.

The sample holds a few counts of this clone. The V gene is TRBV4-3, the J gene TRBJ2-7; TRBD2 might be the D (6 bases). Germline V gene lookup returns CDR1 LGHNA and CDR2 YSLEER. This CDR3 is 13 amino acids long. V lost 0 bases, J lost 6 bases, and 9 bases lay in between. This chain's CDR3 is CASSQDLAFEQYF. In DNA form, the CDR3 reads TGCGCCAGCAGCCAAGATCTAGCGTTCGAGCAGTACTTC.

CDR3 residues: CASTLEGAKGRAFF. CDR3 bases: TGTGCCAGCACCCTAGAGGGGGCGAAGGGGCGAGCTTTCTTT. The chain employs TRBV7-2 and TRBJ1-1; 7 bases are shared with TRBD1. Losses at the gene ends were 7 bases for V and 10 bases for J; bases not matched to a gene: 15. CDR3 length equals 14 residues. Germline V gene lookup returns CDR1 SGHTA and CDR2 FQGNSA.

V and J are TRBV7-2 and TRBJ1-4; 9 bases line up with TRBD1. The V segment lost 4 bases and the J segment 8 bases; nucleotides outside the gene matches: 8. The CDR3 runs to 15 residues. CDR1 is SGHTA, CDR2 FQGNSA, per germline. CDR3 sequence: CASSSRTGVGEKLFF. The CDR3 DNA reads TGTGCCAGCAGCTCGAGGACAGGGGTCGGCGAAAAACTGTTTTTT.

The V call is TRBV18, the J call TRBJ1-1, with TRBD1 as a possible D gene (6 bases). Germline V gene sequence: CDR1 KGHSH, CDR2 LQKENI. This CDR3 region has 15 residues. V lost 3 bases to trimming and J lost 1 base, with 12 bases between them. For the CDR3, the DNA is TGTGCCAGCTCACCGATGACAGGAGCGAACACTGAAGCTTTCTTT. This sequence encodes CASSPMTGANTEAFF.

The V call is TRBV4-2, the J call TRBJ2-7; TRBD2 matches 14 bases. Germline V gives CDR1 LGHNA, CDR2 YNFKEQ. The junction had 8 bases not matched to a gene; V was cut back by 2 bases and J by 8 bases. CDR3 length: 16 amino acids. CDR3 nucleotide sequence: TGTGCCAGCAGCCAAAACACCGGGACTAGCGGGGGTAAGCAGTACTTC. Encoded protein: CASSQNTGTSGGKQYF.

The V gene is TRBV2, the J gene TRBJ1-1, with 10 positions matching TRBD1. The germline V gene has CDR1 SNHLY and CDR2 FYNNEI. The V gene end was trimmed by 7 bases and the J gene end by 2 bases; junction bases not matched to a gene: 4. This CDR3 is 14 amino acids long. The CDR3 is CASTGQGGNTEAFF. The CDR3 DNA follows: TGTGCCAGCACCGGACAGGGGGGCAACACTGAAGCTTTCTTT.

V usage is TRBV5-1 and J usage is TRBJ2-1, with D tentatively TRBD2 (6 bases). Germline assignment: CDR1 SGHRS and CDR2 YFSETQ. CDR3 size: 13 residues. Trimming left V 0 bases short and J 7 bases short, with 8 bases between. The CDR3 bases are TGCGCCAGCAGCTTGGGCCGGGAGAATGAGCAGTTCTTC. Its translation is CASSLGRENEQFF.